Sequencing of this T cell receptor (beta chain) was carried out in a study of PD-1 blockade in classical Hodgkin lymphoma. On the study more broadly: Nivolumab was administered to patients intravenously at 3 mg/kg every 2 weeks. Study-wide results and limits: Reported baseline diversity: healthy donors highest, relapsed/refractory patients lowest. Possible causes of repertoire differences, disease activity or prior therapy, remain undefined. Lower baseline TCR diversity marked trial partial responders and progressors.

This CDR3 is 14 amino acids long. CDR1 is SGHTA, CDR2 FQGNSA, per germline. Deletions cut 4 bases from V and 2 bases from J, with 11 bases between. Notes on this clone: Its antigen is unknown.

Brentuximab vedotin exposure varied, and every patient relapsed after autologous stem cell transplantation. Assay used: immunoSEQ multiplex PCR; TCRdb lists only in-frame clones, some missing. The sample has around 99,000 clones, 81% seen once. The receptor comes from a human donor with classical Hodgkin lymphoma. This sample comprised peripheral blood mononuclear cells (PBMCs), obtained before the second cycle of nivolumab. The chain is built from TRBV7-2 and TRBJ2-5, with D perhaps matching TRBD1 or TRBD2 (5 bases each). CDR3 sequence: CASSSSGAQETQYF. CDR3 DNA: TGTGCCAGCAGCTCCTCCGGGGCTCAAGAGACCCAGTACTTC.